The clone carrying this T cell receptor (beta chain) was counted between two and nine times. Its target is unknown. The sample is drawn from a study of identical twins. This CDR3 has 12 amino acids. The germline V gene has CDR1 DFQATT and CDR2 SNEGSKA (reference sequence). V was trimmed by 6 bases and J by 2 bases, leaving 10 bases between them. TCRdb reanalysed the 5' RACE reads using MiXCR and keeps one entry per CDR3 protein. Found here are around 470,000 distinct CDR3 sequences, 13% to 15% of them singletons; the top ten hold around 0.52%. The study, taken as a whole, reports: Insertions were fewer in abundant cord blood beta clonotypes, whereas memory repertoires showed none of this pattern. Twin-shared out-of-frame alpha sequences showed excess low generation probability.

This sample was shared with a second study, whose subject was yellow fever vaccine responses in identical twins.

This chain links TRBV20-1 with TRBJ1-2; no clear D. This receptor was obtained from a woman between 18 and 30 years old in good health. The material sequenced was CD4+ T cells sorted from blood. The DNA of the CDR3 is TGCAGTGCCGTCATAGGGAACTATGGCTACACCTTC. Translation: CSAVIGNYGYTF.